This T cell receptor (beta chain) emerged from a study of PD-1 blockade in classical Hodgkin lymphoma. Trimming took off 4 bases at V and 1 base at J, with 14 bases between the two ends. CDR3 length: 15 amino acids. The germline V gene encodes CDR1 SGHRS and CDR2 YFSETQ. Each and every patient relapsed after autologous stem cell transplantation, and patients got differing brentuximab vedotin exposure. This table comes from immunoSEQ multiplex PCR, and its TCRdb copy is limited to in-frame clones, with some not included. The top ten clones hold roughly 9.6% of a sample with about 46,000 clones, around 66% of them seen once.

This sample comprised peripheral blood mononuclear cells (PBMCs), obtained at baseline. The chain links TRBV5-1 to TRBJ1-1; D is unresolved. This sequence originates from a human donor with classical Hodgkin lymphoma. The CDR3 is CASSPNPGPNTEAFF. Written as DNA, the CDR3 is TGCGCCAGCAGCCCGAACCCCGGTCCGAACACTGAAGCTTTCTTT.